Sequencing of this TCR beta chain was carried out in a study of T cell responses to AZD1222 COVID-19 vaccine. V lost 4 bases, J lost 0 bases, and 10 bases lay in between. CDR1 is SGDLS and CDR2 is YYNGEE in the germline V gene. CDR3 size: 14 residues. About this clone: What it binds is not known.

Findings and limits, study-wide: White British people made up most donors, females outnumbered males, and clonal diversity was possibly underestimated.

TCRdb's copy holds only in-frame clones and misses some; the assay was immunoSEQ multiplex PCR. This repertoire shows about 37,000 clones, roughly 90% found once; its top ten account for 6.8%. The chain employs TRBV9 and TRBJ1-2, with TRBD1 as a possible D gene (5 bases). Specimen: peripheral blood, collected on day 0 of AZD1222 vaccination. The receptor's source is an adult in good health. The CDR3 nucleotides are TGTGCCAGCAGCTCCCGGGGGGCTAACTATGGCTACACCTTC. It is translated as CASSSRGANYGYTF.